Sequencing of this T cell receptor (beta chain) was carried out in a study of Graves' ophthalmopathy and Graves' hyperthyroidism. Looking at the study overall: Peripheral blood sampling preceded any treatment and occurred at initial diagnosis. Points from the study as a whole: Most expanded thyroid clonotypes above 0.001 frequency also appeared in blood.

Trimming cost V 1 base and J 4 bases, with 11 bases left between them. CDR3 size: 15 residues. From germline, CDR1 is SGHVS and CDR2 FQNEAQ. The authors defined stable hyperthyroidism as no ophthalmopathy within 18 months of follow-up. As the starting material, approximately 10 ml of fresh peripheral blood yielded the PBMCs. With regard to this clonotype: The antigen remains unidentified.

The study amplified TCR beta CDR3 regions using RNA transcripts. Second-round multiplex PCR came after a first-round RT-PCR that employed HTBI primers. TCRdb reprocessed the multiplex PCR reads with MiXCR, giving one entry per CDR3 protein. The repertoire holds hundreds of thousands of distinct CDR3 sequences, with over 15% as singletons. The sequence came from a woman under 30 with stable Graves' hyperthyroidism. The J gene is TRBJ1-5, the V gene TRBV7-8; D ambiguous. The sample was peripheral blood. Here the CDR3 DNA reads TGTGCCAGCAGCTTAGGGACTAACCTTAATCAGCCCCAGCATTTT. It specifies CASSLGTNLNQPQHF.